A selection of T cell receptor beta chains follows, all from one sample in a study of blood T cell repertoires in COVID-19. Sequencing used immunoSEQ multiplex PCR; TCRdb keeps in-frame clones, though not all of them. The repertoire holds around 42,000 clones, with around four fifths as singletons. Specimen: peripheral blood. All receptors derive from a woman over 75 with acute or convalescent COVID-19. Each CDR3 is given with its conserved first and last residue. Each record gives: D gene, J gene, clone size, V gene, CDR3 DNA, CDR3 protein. A D gene is named only where the DNA matches it firmly. Rows may omit the clone size; those that give it use once, few, many or a size class.

NA | TRBJ2-2 | NA | TRBV6-6 | TGTGCCAGCAGTCCTGTGCAGTCCACCGGGGAGCTGTTTTTT | CASSPVQSTGELFF
NA | TRBJ2-7 | NA | TRBV24-1 | TGTGCCCTTCGGAGGGGGGGGTACGAGCAGTACTTC | CALRRGGYEQYF
NA | TRBJ1-3 | few | TRBV3-1/TRBV3-2 | TGTGCCAGCAGCCAACCAGGGGTCTCTGGAAACACCATATATTTT | CASSQPGVSGNTIYF
TRBD2 | TRBJ2-2 | NA | TRBV3-1/TRBV3-2 | TGTGCCAGCAGCCAACAGTCTAGCGGGGGCCGTGGGGAGCTGTTTTTT | CASSQQSSGGRGELFF
NA | TRBJ1-5 | once | TRBV21-1 | TGTGCCAGCAGAAACCATCAGGGCCGCTTATGCAATCAGCCCCAGCATTTT | CASRNHQGRLCNQPQHF
NA | TRBJ1-1 | NA | TRBV7-9 | TGTGCCAGCAGCGGAGGGCGGACCGGGAACACTGAAGCTTTCTTT | CASSGGRTGNTEAFF
TRBD1 | TRBJ2-7 | NA | TRBV30 | TGTGCCTGGGACCGGGACAGGGGCTCCTACGAGCAGTACTTC | CAWDRDRGSYEQYF
NA | TRBJ1-2 | few | TRBV19 | TGTGCCAGTAGTCCGCCCGGGTATAGCTATGGCTACACCTTC | CASSPPGYSYGYTF
TRBD2 | TRBJ2-1 | NA | TRBV19 | TGTGCCAGTAGGCTAGCGGGGCGCTACAATGAGCAGTTCTTC | CASRLAGRYNEQFF
TRBD1 | TRBJ1-6 | NA | TRBV6-5 | TGTGCCAGCAGACCGGGACAGCTGTATTCACCCCTCCACTTT | CASRPGQLYSPLHF
NA | TRBJ1-3 | NA | TRBV5-5 | TGTGCCAGCAGCGGTACGGGGAACGCAAACACCATATATTTT | CASSGTGNANTIYF
NA | TRBJ1-1 | NA | TRBV5-1 | TGCGCCAGCAGCTTAGCGGGGACGGTGAACACTGAAGCTTTCTTT | CASSLAGTVNTEAFF
NA | TRBJ1-1 | NA | TRBV10-3 | TGTGCCATCAGTGAGTCAATGTATACTGAAGCTTTCTTT | CAISESMYTEAFF
NA | TRBJ2-1 | NA | TRBV19 | TGTGCCAGTAGTATCCGGTGGGGGAGGAATGAGCAGTTCTTC | CASSIRWGRNEQFF
TRBD2 | TRBJ2-5 | NA | TRBV7-2 | TGTGCCAGCAGCTTAGGCCTAGCGGTGCAAGAGACCCAGTACTTC | CASSLGLAVQETQYF
TRBD2 | TRBJ2-1 | NA | TRBV28 | TGTGCCAGCAGTTCCATGTGGACTAGCGGGCCACAAAATGAGCAGTTCTTC | CASSSMWTSGPQNEQFF
NA | TRBJ2-3 | NA | TRBV10-1 | TGCGCCAGCAGCGAGGGGGGGGTGGGAGATACGCAGTATTTT | CASSEGGVGDTQYF
NA | TRBJ1-1 | many | TRBV13 | TGTGCCAGCAGCTTAGGCCTAGGTCCTTCGTCTGAAGCTTTCTTT | CASSLGLGPSSEAFF
TRBD1 | TRBJ1-2 | NA | TRBV12-3/TRBV12-4 | TGTGCCAGCAGTTACACAGGGGGCTATGGCTACACCTTC | CASSYTGGYGYTF
TRBD1 | TRBJ1-5 | NA | TRBV3-1/TRBV3-2 | TGTGCCAGCAGCCGAGGGACAGGGAGCAATCAGCCCCAGCATTTT | CASSRGTGSNQPQHF
TRBD2 | TRBJ2-7 | few | TRBV2 | TGTGCCAGCAGTGTGGCGGGGGATCTCTACGAGCAGTACTTC | CASSVAGDLYEQYF
TRBD1 | TRBJ1-1 | NA | TRBV10-3 | TGTGCCATCAGTGAGGGGACAGGGAACACTGAAGCTTTCTTT | CAISEGTGNTEAFF
NA | TRBJ2-7 | NA | TRBV6-2/TRBV6-3 | TGTGCCAGCAGTTACTCCCGACTACTGGACGAGCAGTACTTC | CASSYSRLLDEQYF
NA | TRBJ2-5 | NA | TRBV7-9 | TGTGCCAGCAGCTTCCAGGGGGGCCAAGAGACCCAGTACTTC | CASSFQGGQETQYF
TRBD1 | TRBJ1-1 | few | TRBV10-3 | TGTGCCATCAGCGGGACAGGGGAAACTGAAGCTTTCTTT | CAISGTGETEAFF
NA | TRBJ1-1 | NA | TRBV6-2/TRBV6-3 | TGTGCCAGCAGTACCATCCCCGCGAACGAAGCTTTCTTT | CASSTIPANEAFF
TRBD1 | TRBJ1-4 | NA | TRBV7-6 | TGTGCCAGCAGCTTAGGACAGGGTCAAGAAAAACTGTTTTTT | CASSLGQGQEKLFF
NA | TRBJ1-3 | NA | TRBV4-1 | TGCGCCAGCAGCCAGGACAGCAGATCTTTCTCTGGAAACACCATATATTTT | CASSQDSRSFSGNTIYF
TRBD1 | TRBJ1-2 | NA | TRBV5-1 | TGCGCCAGCAGCTCCCGGGACAGGGGGGCCTATGGCTACACCTTC | CASSSRDRGAYGYTF
TRBD1 | TRBJ1-1 | NA | TRBV19 | TGTGCCAGTAGTACCCTCACAGGGGGCACTGAAGCTTTCTTT | CASSTLTGGTEAFF
TRBD1 | TRBJ1-2 | once | TRBV2 | TGTGCCAGCAGTCCCCAGGGGGACTATGGCTACACCTTC | CASSPQGDYGYTF
NA | TRBJ1-1 | NA | TRBV23-1 | TGCGCCAGCAGTCAATTAAACGGGACTATACGGGCCAACACTGAAGCTTTCTTT | CASSQLNGTIRANTEAFF
TRBD2 | TRBJ2-3 | NA | TRBV19 | TGTGCCAGTACCTTCTCCGCGGGGGAAAGCACAGATACGCAGTATTTT | CASTFSAGESTDTQYF
TRBD1 | TRBJ2-6 | NA | TRBV6-5 | TGTGCCACCCGGACAGGGGATACTGGGGCCAACGTCCTGACTTTC | CATRTGDTGANVLTF
NA | TRBJ1-2 | NA | TRBV5-6 | TGTGCCAGCAGCTCCACAGGGATCCACTATGGCTACACCTTC | CASSSTGIHYGYTF
TRBD1 | TRBJ1-1 | NA | TRBV12-3/TRBV12-4 | TGTGCCAGCAGTGAACAGGGGTCATCTGAAGCTTTCTTT | CASSEQGSSEAFF
NA | TRBJ1-1 | NA | TRBV6-8 | TGTGCCAGCACTCCAAAAGGATCAGGGCGGCTGAACACTGAAGCTTTCTTT | CASTPKGSGRLNTEAFF
NA | TRBJ1-1 | NA | TRBV5-6 | TGTGCCAGCAGTTTAGCGAGTCTACCTAACACTGAAGCTTTCTTT | CASSLASLPNTEAFF
TRBD1 | TRBJ2-2 | NA | TRBV3-1/TRBV3-2 | TGTGCCAGCAGCCAATGGGGCATAGCGACAGGGGACACCGGGGAGCTGTTTTTT | CASSQWGIATGDTGELFF
NA | TRBJ1-5 | NA | TRBV6-5 | TGTGCCAGCAGTTACTCGGGGAGCCCGACCCAGCATTTT | CASSYSGSPTQHF
TRBD1 | TRBJ1-5 | NA | TRBV19 | TGTGCCAGTAGTACCATCTTAACAGGGGACAATCAGCCCCAGCATTTT | CASSTILTGDNQPQHF
TRBD1 | TRBJ2-2 | NA | TRBV6-4 | TGTGCCAGCAGTCGACAGGGGGCGAACACCGGGGAGCTGTTTTTT | CASSRQGANTGELFF
NA | TRBJ1-3 | NA | TRBV30 | TGTGCCTCGGGCGGAGGTCCAGGAAACACCATATATTTT | CASGGGPGNTIYF
TRBD2 | TRBJ2-1 | NA | TRBV5-1 | TGCGCCAGCAGCTTGGCCGGAGGACTAGCGGGGGGAACTGAGCAGTTCTTC | CASSLAGGLAGGTEQFF
TRBD1 | TRBJ1-2 | NA | TRBV5-8 | TGTGCCAGCAGCACCCGGACAGGACTTGGCTACACCTTC | CASSTRTGLGYTF
NA | TRBJ2-1 | NA | TRBV5-1 | TGCGCCAGCAGCTTGGGGCTAGCTTACAATGAGCAGTTCTTC | CASSLGLAYNEQFF
NA | TRBJ2-1 | NA | TRBV29-1 | TGCAGCGTTACCTCCCTCGCCGCCGGTGAGCAGTTCTTC | CSVTSLAAGEQFF
NA | TRBJ1-6 | NA | TRBV6-6 | TGTGCCAGTCTGCAGGGGAAAACCTATAATTCACCCCTCCACTTT | CASLQGKTYNSPLHF
NA | TRBJ1-5 | NA | TRBV6-5 | TGTGCCAGCACCCGAAACAGGCAGGGTAATCAGCCCCAGCATTTT | CASTRNRQGNQPQHF
NA | TRBJ1-5 | NA | TRBV9 | TGTGCCAGCAGCCCCCATGGGCGAGCAGAGCAGCCCCAGCATTTT | CASSPHGRAEQPQHF
NA | TRBJ2-5 | NA | TRBV11-2 | TGTGCCAGCAGCTTAGTCCCGGGGGAGACCCAGTACTTC | CASSLVPGETQYF
TRBD1 | TRBJ1-5 | NA | TRBV6-5 | TGTGCCACCCAATCCGGGACAGGGCATCAGCCCCAGCATTTT | CATQSGTGHQPQHF
NA | TRBJ1-1 | NA | TRBV5-1 | TGCGCCAGCAGCTTGTCCTTTTCGGGGAACACTGAAGCTTTCTTT | CASSLSFSGNTEAFF
NA | TRBJ2-1 | NA | TRBV11-2 | TGTGCCAGCAGCCCACTGCGAGGCCACCAGTCCTACAATGAGCAGTTCTTC | CASSPLRGHQSYNEQFF
TRBD1 | TRBJ1-2 | NA | TRBV7-2 | TGTGCCAGCACCGACAGGGTTCGCGGCTACACCTTC | CASTDRVRGYTF